These 27 T cell receptor beta chains were sequenced from one sample in a study of T cell responses to AZD1222 COVID-19 vaccine. TCRdb's copy holds only in-frame clones and misses some; the assay was immunoSEQ multiplex PCR. The top ten hold 1% to 1.5% of the sample, which has under 200,000 clones, approximately 92% seen once. The material sequenced was peripheral blood, taken on day 0 of AZD1222 vaccination. These receptors came from an adult in good health.

This chain links TRBV7-2 with TRBJ1-2; 7 bases map to TRBD1. Unmatched junction bases numbered 7, after V lost 4 bases and J lost 5 bases. The CDR3 runs 14 residues. Germline-derived CDR1 and CDR2 are SGHTA and FQGNSA. CDR3: CASSYRQGSYGYTF. CDR3 in DNA: TGTGCCAGCAGCTATAGACAGGGATCATATGGCTACACCTTC.

The CDR3 reads CASSLEDRFNYGYTF. The CDR3 region has the DNA TGTGCCAGCAGCTTAGAGGACCGTTTTAACTATGGCTACACCTTC. V gene TRBV7-9 combines with J gene TRBJ1-2; D is unresolved. CDR3 size: 15 residues. Germline lookup yields CDR1 SEHNR and CDR2 FQNEAQ (reference sequence). V gave up 1 base and J gave up 1 base, with 10 bases separating them.

V gene TRBV28 combines with J gene TRBJ1-5; D remains ambiguous. Between the trimmed V and J ends, which lost 6 bases and 5 bases, there was a span of 20 bases. The germline CDR1 and CDR2 sequences are MDHEN and SYDVKM. This CDR3 is 16 amino acids long. CDR3 in amino acids: CASRPTTGGSHQPQHF. CDR3 sequence (DNA): TGTGCCAGCAGGCCCACGACTGGTGGTTCTCATCAGCCCCAGCATTTT.

V gene TRBV6-6 combines with J gene TRBJ2-1; a possible D gene is TRBD2 (5 bases). The CDR3 consists of 16 residues. Trimming left V 0 bases short and J 0 bases short, with 9 bases between. The germline V gene encodes CDR1 MNHNY and CDR2 SVGAGI (reference sequence). The CDR3 DNA sequence: TGTGCCAGCAGTTACTCACCGGGGAGCTCCTACAATGAGCAGTTCTTC. It is translated as CASSYSPGSSYNEQFF.

This chain uses TRBV12-3 or TRBV12-4 with TRBJ1-1; D gene uncertain. This CDR3 spans 13 amino acids. Trimming pared 7 bases from V and 1 base from J, leaving 10 bases between. CDR3 DNA sequence: TGTGCCAGCATCCTACACGGGAACACTGAAGCTTTCTTT. Translated, it gives CASILHGNTEAFF.

This chain uses TRBV3-1 (or the pseudogene TRBV3-2) with TRBJ1-1, with 7 bases identical to TRBD1. Germline CDR1 and CDR2: LGHDT and YNNKEL (reference sequence). Trimming removed 4 bases from V and 3 bases from J; junction bases left unmatched: 8. The CDR3 runs to 15 residues. CDR3 nucleotides: TGTGCCAGCAGCCCAAAAACAGGGGCCGACACTGAAGCTTTCTTT. Residues: CASSPKTGADTEAFF.

The rearrangement uses TRBV18 and TRBJ2-1, with a weak D call TRBD1 (6 bases). The V and J ends lost 8 bases and 4 bases respectively, with 18 bases between them. CDR1 KGHSH and CDR2 LQKENI come from the germline V gene. The CDR3 is 15 amino acids. The CDR3 sequence is CASRIGTTNYNEQFF. The CDR3, as DNA: TGTGCCAGCAGAATAGGGACAACGAATTACAATGAGCAGTTCTTC. Looking up the rest from reference TRBV18 and TRBJ2-1 gives the full variable domain: NAGVMQNPRHLVRRRGQEARLRCSPMKGHSHVYWYRQLPEEGLKFMVYLQKENIIDESGMPKERFSAEFPKEGPSILRIQQVVRGDSAAYFCASRIGTTNYNEQFFGPGTRLTVL.

The genes are TRBV2 and TRBJ2-1, with D tentatively TRBD2 (6 bases). This CDR3 is 13 amino acids long. Germline V CDR1 and CDR2: SNHLY, FYNNEI. V lost 6 bases, J lost 5 bases, and 11 bases lay in between. The CDR3 sequence is CASRLGGNNEQFF. CDR3 nucleotides: TGTGCCAGCAGGCTTGGGGGGAACAATGAGCAGTTCTTC.

This clone was observed a handful of times. This chain joins TRBV4-1 and TRBJ1-5, with 7 positions matching TRBD1. Germline assignment: CDR1 MGHRA and CDR2 YSYEKL. The CDR3 is 17 residues long. J lost 3 bases, V lost 0 bases, and 8 bases had no gene match. The CDR3, as DNA: TGCGCCAGCAGCCAAGATCCGGGACAGAACTTCAATCAGCCCCAGCATTTT. Translation gives CASSQDPGQNFNQPQHF.

The CDR3 coding sequence is TGTGCCAGCTCACCTTCTAGCGGGGGGACCACAGATACGCAGTATTTT. Translating gives CASSPSSGGTTDTQYF. The V and J genes are TRBV18 and TRBJ2-3; 11 nucleotides match TRBD2. Germline V gene data show CDR1 as KGHSH and CDR2 as LQKENI. The ends lost 3 bases at V and 2 bases at J; junction bases unmatched: 4. The CDR3 has 16 amino acids.

The chain employs TRBV29-1 and TRBJ1-2; D possibly corresponds to TRBD1 (6 bases). CDR3 length: 12 residues. V was trimmed by 3 bases and J by 6 bases, leaving 11 bases between them. Germline CDR1 reads SQVTM; CDR2 reads ANQGSEA. The CDR3 DNA is TGCAGCGTTGATGACCCAGGGGATGGCTACACCTTC. Its protein product is CSVDDPGDGYTF.

The chain couples TRBV5-8 to TRBJ2-7; possibly TRBD1 or TRBD2 for D (7 bases each). This CDR3 has 18 amino acids. CDR1 is SGHTS, CDR2 YDEGEE, per germline. The germline V and J ends were trimmed by 0 bases and 1 base, with 20 bases remaining between them. The CDR3 sequence is CASSLASQGGRPSYEQYF. CDR3 coding DNA: TGTGCCAGCAGCTTGGCGTCGCAGGGGGGGCGTCCTTCCTACGAGCAGTACTTC.

The chain uses TRBV30 and TRBJ1-1; TRBD1 matches 8 bases. CDR1 and CDR2 (germline): GTSNPN, SVGIG (reference sequence). The CDR3 runs to 14 residues. Germline trimming cut 0 bases from V and 1 base from J; bases unmatched to any gene: 1. The CDR3 DNA sequence: TGTGCCTGGAGTGTACAGGGGGGGAACACTGAAGCTTTCTTT. Translating gives CAWSVQGGNTEAFF.

V and J are TRBV28 and TRBJ1-5, with D hard to call. From germline, CDR1 is MDHEN and CDR2 SYDVKM. The CDR3 is 15 amino acids. V was clipped by 10 bases and J by 0 bases, with 16 bases between them. The CDR3 spells CAILTSGISNQPQHF. The CDR3 DNA sequence: TGTGCCATCTTGACCTCGGGGATTAGCAATCAGCCCCAGCATTTT.

The chain recombines TRBV5-6 with TRBJ1-4; D remains ambiguous. The V end lost 3 bases, the J end lost 4 bases, and 10 bases lay between the germline ends. The V gene's germline CDR1 is SGHDT and CDR2 YYEEEE. The CDR3 spans 14 residues. CDR3 coding DNA: TGTGCCAGCAGCTCTAGAGGAGTTAATGAAAAACTGTTTTTT. It is translated as CASSSRGVNEKLFF.

The chain is built from TRBV6-5 and TRBJ2-7; D possibly corresponds to TRBD1 (6 bases). Trimming cost V 7 bases and J 1 base, with 14 bases left between them. Germline-derived CDR1 and CDR2 are MNHEY and SVGAGI. The CDR3 is 14 amino acids. The CDR3 region has the DNA TGTGCCAGCACCCTAACAGGGTTATCCTACGAGCAGTACTTC. Its protein is CASTLTGLSYEQYF.

The CDR3 reads CASSLDRGTEAFF. CDR3 nucleotides: TGTGCCAGCAGCCTTGACCGGGGCACTGAAGCTTTCTTT. The chain uses TRBV13 and TRBJ1-1; unclear D gene. The V gene lost 5 bases and the J gene lost 4 bases, with 11 bases spanning the gap. The CDR3 loop spans 13 amino acids. Germline V lookup: CDR1 PRHDT, CDR2 FYEKMQ (reference sequence). The full variable domain, rest sourced from reference TRBV13 and TRBJ1-1, is AAGVIQSPRHLIKEKRETATLKCYPIPRHDTVYWYQQGPGQDPQFLISFYEKMQSDKGSIPDRFSAQQFSDYHSELNMSSLELGDSALYFCASSLDRGTEAFFGQGTRLTVV.

As DNA, the CDR3 is TGTGCCAGCAGCCCCCTCCCGGGACAGGGGACGGGGAACACTGAAGCTTTCTTT. This sequence encodes CASSPLPGQGTGNTEAFF. The rearrangement joins TRBV7-9 to TRBJ1-1; 10 nucleotides align to TRBD1. The CDR3 covers 18 residues. Germline CDR1 reads SEHNR; CDR2 reads FQNEAQ (reference sequence). V shed 5 bases and J 1 base; nucleotides not matched to a gene: 13.

The chain has TRBV9 and TRBJ2-7, with TRBD2 matching over 8 bases. The germline V gene has CDR1 SGDLS and CDR2 YYNGEE. Trimming removed 4 bases from V and 3 bases from J; junction bases left unmatched: 6. The CDR3 has 14 amino acids. CDR3 in DNA: TGTGCCAGCAGCTCGGGGGGGAGTTTCTACGAGCAGTACTTC. Amino acids: CASSSGGSFYEQYF.

The chain has TRBV7-2 and TRBJ1-5; TRBD1 matches at 9 bases. CDR1 is SGHTA and CDR2 is FQGNSA in the germline V gene. V was pared by 5 bases and J by 6 bases, with 8 bases of the junction left unmatched. The CDR3 consists of 15 residues. The CDR3 loop is CASSPGTGYVQPQHF. The CDR3, as DNA: TGTGCCAGCAGCCCAGGGACAGGGTATGTTCAGCCCCAGCATTTT.

This chain uses TRBV4-1 with TRBJ2-3; tentatively, D is TRBD2 (6 bases). This CDR3 is 13 amino acids long. V was clipped by 4 bases and J by 6 bases, with 11 bases between them. Germline values: CDR1 MGHRA, CDR2 YSYEKL. The CDR3 sequence is CASSRESGDTQYF. CDR3 DNA: TGCGCCAGCAGCCGAGAGAGCGGGGATACGCAGTATTTT.

This chain links TRBV6-5 with TRBJ1-4; possible D gene TRBD1, 5 bases. The V end lost 0 bases, the J end lost 8 bases, and 10 bases lay between the germline ends. CDR3 length: 14 amino acids. Per germline, CDR1 MNHEY and CDR2 SVGAGI. CDR3 sequence (DNA): TGTGCCAGCAGTTACTCGGGGCGGATCGAAAAACTGTTTTTT. It specifies CASSYSGRIEKLFF.

The chain has TRBV7-8 and TRBJ1-1; 7 positions agree with TRBD1. J lost 2 bases, V lost 1 base, and 13 bases had no gene match. Germline lookup yields CDR1 SGHVS and CDR2 FQNEAQ. The CDR3 is 18 residues long. Here the CDR3 reads CASSLEIGQALRNTEAFF. The CDR3 coding sequence is TGTGCCAGCAGCTTAGAAATCGGACAGGCCCTCAGAAACACTGAAGCTTTCTTT. Combining the CDR3 with reference TRBV7-8 and TRBJ1-1 gives the whole variable domain GAGVSQSPRYKVAKRGQDVALRCDPISGHVSLFWYQQALGQGPEFLTYFQNEAQLDKSGLPSDRFFAERPEGSVSTLKIQRTQQEDSAVYLCASSLEIGQALRNTEAFFGQGTRLTVV.

The table lists this clone with a count of one. J is TRBJ2-5 and V is TRBV7-3, with D perhaps TRBD1 or TRBD2 (5 bases each). CDR1 is SGHTA, CDR2 FQGTGA, per germline. V shed 1 base and J shed 1 base, with 10 bases lying between them. The CDR3 consists of 15 residues. CDR3 sequence (DNA): TGTGCCAGCAGCTTAAGAGGGGTACCCCAAGAGACCCAGTACTTC. Its translation: CASSLRGVPQETQYF.

This chain connects TRBV4-1 to TRBJ1-1; D is unclear. V was pared by 0 bases and J by 0 bases, with 14 bases between. The CDR3 runs to 17 residues. Germline values: CDR1 MGHRA, CDR2 YSYEKL. In nucleotides, the CDR3 is TGCGCCAGCAGCCAAGATCAGAGGGAGAGAATGAACACTGAAGCTTTCTTT. It yields the protein CASSQDQRERMNTEAFF.

CDR3 DNA sequence: TGTGCCAGCAGCTTCCCGGATCAGCCCCAGCATTTT. Amino acids: CASSFPDQPQHF. This sequence joins TRBV7-9 and TRBJ1-5; D is unresolved. Germline loops: CDR1 SEHNR, CDR2 FQNEAQ (reference sequence). The V end lost 3 bases, the J end lost 5 bases, and 5 bases lay between the germline ends. The CDR3 loop spans 12 amino acids.

The chain employs TRBV11-2 and TRBJ2-7; tentatively, D is TRBD2 (6 bases). Germline lookup yields CDR1 SGHAT and CDR2 FQNNGV. This CDR3 is 15 amino acids long. The V and J ends lost 3 bases and 1 base respectively, with 13 bases between them. The CDR3, as DNA: TGTGCCAGCAGCTTTTCAGCGGGTGAATCCTACGAGCAGTACTTC. It encodes CASSFSAGESYEQYF. Variable domain in full (rest from reference TRBV11-2 and TRBJ2-7): EAGVAQSPRYKIIEKRQSVAFWCNPISGHATLYWYQQILGQGPKLLIQFQNNGVVDDSQLPKDRFSAERLKGVDSTLKIQPAKLEDSAVYLCASSFSAGESYEQYFGPGTRLTVT.